The clone carrying this T cell receptor (beta chain) came up a few times. Its cognate antigen is unknown. From RNA transcripts, TCR beta CDR3 regions were amplified. The TCR CDR3 first-round RT-PCR relied on the HTBI primer set. MiXCR, run by TCRdb on the multiplex PCR reads, gives a single entry per CDR3 protein. Here the sample spans around 340,000 distinct CDR3 sequences, 17% being singletons. This sample is part of a study of T cells in Graves' hyperthyroidism and ophthalmopathy. Patients aged 18 to 65 had newly diagnosed hyperthyroidism of under 2 months' duration. The authors took PBMCs from over 8.5 ml fresh peripheral blood. Regarding the study as a whole: Model predictions of ophthalmopathy came a median around 7.1 months before onset. Clonotypes that were expanded in thyroid above 0.001 mostly appeared in blood too.

V was pared by 4 bases and J by 7 bases, with 16 bases of the junction left unmatched. Germline V gene data show CDR1 as SGHRS and CDR2 as YFSETQ. The CDR3 is 17 amino acids. The chain employs TRBV5-1 and TRBJ2-1; TRBD1 agrees at 8 bases. The sequenced sample consisted of blood. The receptor was isolated from a woman in her twenties or thirties with Graves' hyperthyroidism that later progressed to Graves' ophthalmopathy. CDR3 loop: CASSQREKGQGPNEQFF. As DNA, the CDR3 is TGCGCCAGCAGCCAAAGGGAGAAAGGACAGGGACCGAATGAGCAGTTCTTC.